The clone carrying this TCR beta chain was seen more than once but under ten times. The sample belongs to a study of blood T cell repertoires in COVID-19. Study information: COVID-19 samples collected from the United States, Italy and Spain covered acute and convalescent phases.

Original methodology: Estimation of nucleated cell counts was performed using reference gene primer amplification. Some clones are missing from TCRdb's copy, which holds only in-frame ones; the method was immunoSEQ multiplex PCR. V, J and clone size are those of that table, while D and trimming were read from the DNA. The table shows approximately 250,000 clones, with approximately 87% occurring only once. Source material: peripheral blood. This TCR came from a man aged 55 to 70 who had recovered from COVID-19.

The CDR3 nucleotides are TGTGCCAGCAGCTTGGGACTAGCGGGCGAGCAGTACTTC. It encodes CASSLGLAGEQYF. The chain carries TRBV7-8 and TRBJ2-7; 12 bases fit TRBD2. Germline lookup yields CDR1 SGHVS and CDR2 FQNEAQ. The V segment lost 3 bases and the J segment 6 bases; nucleotides outside the gene matches: 0. This CDR3 spans 13 amino acids.